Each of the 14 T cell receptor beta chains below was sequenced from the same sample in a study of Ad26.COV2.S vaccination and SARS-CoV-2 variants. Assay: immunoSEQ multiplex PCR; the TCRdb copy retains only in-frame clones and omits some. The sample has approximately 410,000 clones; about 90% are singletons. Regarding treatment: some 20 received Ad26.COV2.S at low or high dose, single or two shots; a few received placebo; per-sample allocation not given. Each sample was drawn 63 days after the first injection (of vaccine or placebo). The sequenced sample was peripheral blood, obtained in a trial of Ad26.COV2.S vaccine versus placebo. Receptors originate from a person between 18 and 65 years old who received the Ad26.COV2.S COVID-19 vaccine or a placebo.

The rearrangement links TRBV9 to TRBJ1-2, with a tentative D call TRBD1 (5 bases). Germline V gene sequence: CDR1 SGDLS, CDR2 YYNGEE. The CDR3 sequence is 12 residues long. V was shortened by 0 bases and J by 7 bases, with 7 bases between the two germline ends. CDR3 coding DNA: TGTGCCAGCAGCGTAGCTGGGGGTGGCTACACCTTC. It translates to CASSVAGGGYTF.

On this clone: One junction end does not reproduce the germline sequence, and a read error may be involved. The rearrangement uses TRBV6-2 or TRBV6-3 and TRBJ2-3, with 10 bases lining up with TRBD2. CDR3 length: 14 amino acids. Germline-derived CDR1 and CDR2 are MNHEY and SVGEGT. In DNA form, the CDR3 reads TGTGCCAGCAGCTCCCCCTCGCTAGCGGGGGTCCCCCACTTC. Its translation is CASSSPSLAGVPHF.

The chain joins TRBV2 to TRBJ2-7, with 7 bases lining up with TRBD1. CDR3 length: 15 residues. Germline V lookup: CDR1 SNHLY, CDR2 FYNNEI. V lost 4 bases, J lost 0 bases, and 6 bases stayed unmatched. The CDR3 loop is CASSVEGASSYEQYF. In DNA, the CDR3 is TGTGCCAGCAGTGTCGAGGGGGCCTCCTCCTACGAGCAGTACTTC.

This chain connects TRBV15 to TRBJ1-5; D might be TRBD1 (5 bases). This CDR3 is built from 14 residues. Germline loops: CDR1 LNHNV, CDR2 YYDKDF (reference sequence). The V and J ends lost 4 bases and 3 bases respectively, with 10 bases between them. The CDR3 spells CATSTRTHNQPQHF. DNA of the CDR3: TGTGCCACCAGCACCCGGACACACAATCAGCCCCAGCATTTT.

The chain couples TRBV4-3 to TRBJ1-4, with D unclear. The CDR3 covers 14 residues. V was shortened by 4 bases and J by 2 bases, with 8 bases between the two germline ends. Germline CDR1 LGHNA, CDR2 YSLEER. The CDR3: CASSPDVTNEKLFF. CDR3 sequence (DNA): TGCGCCAGCAGCCCGGACGTCACTAATGAAAAACTGTTTTTT.

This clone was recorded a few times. CDR3 sequence reads: CASSRGTGVLQYF. The CDR3 DNA reads TGTGCCAGCAGCCGAGGGACAGGGGTCTTGCAGTACTTC. The chain combines TRBV3-1 (or the pseudogene TRBV3-2) with TRBJ2-7; 10 bases match TRBD1. Per the germline V gene, CDR1 is LGHDT and CDR2 is YNNKEL (reference sequence). Losses at the gene ends were 4 bases for V and 9 bases for J; bases not matched to a gene: 6. CDR3 length equals 13 residues.

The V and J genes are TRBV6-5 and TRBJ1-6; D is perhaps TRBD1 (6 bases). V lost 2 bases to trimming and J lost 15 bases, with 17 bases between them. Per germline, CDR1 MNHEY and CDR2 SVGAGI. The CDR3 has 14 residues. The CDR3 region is CASSYDGTRRDLHF. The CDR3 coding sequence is TGTGCCAGCAGTTACGACGGGACACGGCGGGACCTCCACTTT.

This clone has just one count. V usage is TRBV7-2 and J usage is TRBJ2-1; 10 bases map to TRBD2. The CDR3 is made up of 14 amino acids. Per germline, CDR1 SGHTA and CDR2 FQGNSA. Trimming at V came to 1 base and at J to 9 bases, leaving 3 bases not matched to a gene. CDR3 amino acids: CASSLERGGVEQFF. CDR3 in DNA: TGTGCCAGCAGCTTAGAGCGGGGGGGAGTTGAGCAGTTCTTC.

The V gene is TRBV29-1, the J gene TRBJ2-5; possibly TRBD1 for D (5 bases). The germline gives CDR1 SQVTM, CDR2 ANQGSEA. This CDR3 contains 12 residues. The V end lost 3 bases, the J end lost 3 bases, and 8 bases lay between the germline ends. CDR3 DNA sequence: TGCAGCGTTGACGCGACAGAAGAGACCCAGTACTTC. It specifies CSVDATEETQYF.

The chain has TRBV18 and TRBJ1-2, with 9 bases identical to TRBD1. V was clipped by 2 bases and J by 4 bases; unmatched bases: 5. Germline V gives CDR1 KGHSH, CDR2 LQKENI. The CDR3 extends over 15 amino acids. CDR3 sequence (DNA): TGTGCCAGCTCACCAGGGACAGGGCCCTCCTATGGCTACACCTTC. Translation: CASSPGTGPSYGYTF.

CDR3 amino acids: CASSLPGTRFYEQYF. In DNA, the CDR3 is TGTGCCAGCAGTCTCCCCGGGACTAGATTCTACGAGCAGTACTTC. The chain carries TRBV6-5 and TRBJ2-7; 8 positions match TRBD2. V trimming: 5 bases; J trimming: 3 bases; junction bases outside the gene matches: 9. CDR3 length equals 15 residues. The germline CDR1 and CDR2 sequences are MNHEY and SVGAGI.

The CDR3 bases are TGTGCCAGCAGTGCCTTTGCAACTAATGAAAAACTGTTTTTT. Translating gives CASSAFATNEKLFF. The chain employs TRBV2 and TRBJ1-4, with no clear D. The CDR3 covers 14 residues. The germline V and J ends were trimmed by 4 bases and 0 bases, with 6 bases remaining between them. From germline, CDR1 is SNHLY and CDR2 FYNNEI.

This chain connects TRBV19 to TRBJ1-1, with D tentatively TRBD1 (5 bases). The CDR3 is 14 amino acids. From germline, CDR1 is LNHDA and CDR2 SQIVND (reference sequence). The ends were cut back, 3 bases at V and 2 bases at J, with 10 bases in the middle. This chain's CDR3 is CASSIGGSNTEAFF. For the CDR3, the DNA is TGTGCCAGTAGTATTGGGGGGTCAAACACTGAAGCTTTCTTT.

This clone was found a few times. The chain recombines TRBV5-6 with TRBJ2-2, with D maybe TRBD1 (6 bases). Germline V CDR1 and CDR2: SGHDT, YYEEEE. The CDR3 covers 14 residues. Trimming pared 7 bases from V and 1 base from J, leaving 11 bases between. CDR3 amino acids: CASRRGENTGELFF. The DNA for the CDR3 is TGTGCCAGCCGCAGGGGCGAGAACACCGGGGAGCTGTTTTTT.